The 8 T cell receptor beta chains below come from one sample, sequenced in a study of cytomegalovirus exposure and HLA in healthy donors. Sequencing used immunoSEQ multiplex PCR; TCRdb keeps in-frame clones, though not all of them. The table records 150,000 to 160,000 clones, about 86% of them present only once. Specimen: PBMCs. These receptors all come from a human donor in good health.

The V gene is TRBV11-2, the J gene TRBJ2-7; D might be TRBD2 (6 bases). Germline loops: CDR1 SGHAT, CDR2 FQNNGV. V was clipped by 6 bases and J by 6 bases, with 24 bases between them. The CDR3 length is 16 residues. The CDR3 sequence: CASRDPYRESSPEQYF. As DNA, the CDR3 is TGTGCCAGCAGAGACCCATACCGGGAGAGTTCCCCCGAGCAGTACTTC.

V and J are TRBV13 and TRBJ2-1, with D tentatively TRBD1 (7 bases). This CDR3 spans 15 amino acids. V was pared by 5 bases and J by 10 bases, with 21 bases between. Germline CDR1 PRHDT, CDR2 FYEKMQ (reference sequence). The CDR3 nucleotides read TGTGCCAGCAGCCCAATGGGCAGGGGGGCTGTAGAGCAGTTCTTC. It specifies CASSPMGRGAVEQFF.

The chain couples TRBV28 to TRBJ1-2, with unresolved D. V lost 10 bases, J lost 4 bases, and 16 bases lay in between. Germline CDR1 is MDHEN and CDR2 is SYDVKM. The CDR3 length is 13 residues. CDR3 protein: CATSSTPLYGYTF. The CDR3 coding sequence is TGTGCCACCTCCTCGACACCACTCTATGGCTACACCTTC.

The V and J genes are TRBV5-6 and TRBJ2-1; D call uncertain. V lost 0 bases, J lost 4 bases, and 11 bases lay in between. Germline V gives CDR1 SGHDT, CDR2 YYEEEE. The CDR3 sequence is 15 residues long. The CDR3 region is CASSLEVTIYNEQFF. The CDR3 bases are TGTGCCAGCAGCTTGGAGGTTACTATTTACAATGAGCAGTTCTTC.

The chain recombines TRBV13 with TRBJ2-3, with 9 nucleotides matching TRBD2. In germline, CDR1 is PRHDT, CDR2 FYEKMQ (reference sequence). The CDR3 runs 15 residues. The junction had 2 bases not matched to a gene; V was cut back by 2 bases and J by 2 bases. The CDR3 protein is CASSLIAGATDTQYF. As DNA, the CDR3 is TGTGCCAGCAGCTTAATAGCGGGGGCCACAGATACGCAGTATTTT.

The chain employs TRBV7-9 and TRBJ2-3, with D possibly matching TRBD1 (5 bases). CDR1 is SEHNR and CDR2 is FQNEAQ in the germline V gene (reference sequence). V dropped 1 base and J dropped 0 bases, with 17 bases sitting between them. This CDR3 is built from 18 residues. Here the CDR3 reads CASSLGAGRWKSTDTQYF. As DNA, the CDR3 is TGTGCCAGCAGCTTAGGGGCAGGGCGCTGGAAAAGCACAGATACGCAGTATTTT.

The gene calls are TRBV27 and TRBJ2-3; D unresolved. The germline CDR1 and CDR2 sequences are MNHEY and SMNVEV (reference sequence). Between the trimmed V and J ends, which lost 0 bases and 6 bases, there was a span of 7 bases. The CDR3 loop spans 13 amino acids. For the CDR3, the DNA is TGTGCCAGCAGTTTATCGTTTCGGGATACGCAGTATTTT. Protein sequence: CASSLSFRDTQYF.

The chain couples TRBV7-6 to TRBJ2-3; 15 bases agree with TRBD2. Germline assignment: CDR1 SGHVS and CDR2 FNYEAQ. The J segment lost 2 bases and the V segment lost 1 base, leaving 10 bases of the junction unmatched. The CDR3 extends over 20 amino acids. The CDR3 DNA follows: TGTGCCAGCAGCTTAGTTCGAGGACTAGCGGGAGGGCCTGACACAGATACGCAGTATTTT. Protein: CASSLVRGLAGGPDTDTQYF.